This TCR beta chain was obtained from a study of cytomegalovirus exposure and HLA in healthy donors. Study details: HLA-typed donors were the source of about 85 million unique TCRs held in an early data release.

Findings of the study overall: There were three CMV-associated chains whose specificity for CMV antigens was confirmed in vitro. Most TCR sequences were rare, but some public TCRs occurred in many donors.

Germline CDR1 is SGHRS and CDR2 is YFSETQ. Trimming took off 4 bases at V and 0 bases at J, with 14 bases between the two ends. The CDR3 runs 16 residues. Turning to this clone: Its matching antigen is unknown.

PCR used 60 Vbeta primers and 13 Jbeta primers. Method: immunoSEQ multiplex PCR; TCRdb's copy keeps in-frame clones and lacks some. This sample yields about 110,000 clones, of which over 65% are seen a single time; 13% to 15% belongs to the top ten. The clonotype was recovered from a woman aged 40-49 years in good health and CMV-seropositive. Specimen: PBMCs. The rearrangement links TRBV5-1 to TRBJ2-1; a weak D match, TRBD1 (6 bases). CDR3 DNA: TGCGCCAGCAGCAGCCGGACAGCCGTCTCCTACAATGAGCAGTTCTTC. It yields the protein CASSSRTAVSYNEQFF.